Following are 22 T cell receptor beta chains from one sample sequenced in a study of cytomegalovirus exposure and HLA in healthy donors. With 60 Vbeta and 13 Jbeta primers, the PCR was carried out. TCRdb's copy holds only in-frame clones and misses some; the assay was immunoSEQ multiplex PCR. The listing records about 170,000 clones. The material sequenced was PBMCs. These TCRs come from a woman in her late teens or twenties in good health and CMV-seropositive.

This chain links TRBV5-1 with TRBJ1-4; maybe TRBD1 (5 bases). V lost 2 bases, J lost 7 bases, and 12 bases lay in between. Germline V gene sequence: CDR1 SGHRS, CDR2 YFSETQ. The CDR3 sequence is 14 residues long. CDR3 sequence: CASSFSGWAEKLFF. CDR3 coding DNA: TGCGCCAGCAGCTTCTCAGGGTGGGCTGAAAAACTGTTTTTT.

For this clone: The same CDR3 also results from other DNA sequences found in this sample. The chain combines TRBV18 with TRBJ1-5; D ambiguous. The germline CDR1 and CDR2 sequences are KGHSH and LQKENI. The length of the CDR3 is 14 residues. V gave up 3 bases and J gave up 2 bases, with 8 bases separating them. The CDR3 region has the DNA TGTGCCAGCTCACCCGGCGGGGGCAATCAGCCCCAGCATTTT. Its protein product is CASSPGGGNQPQHF.

The V call is TRBV7-9, the J call TRBJ2-2; D unresolved. There are 18 residues in the CDR3. From germline, CDR1 is SEHNR and CDR2 FQNEAQ (reference sequence). Deletions cut 5 bases from V and 1 base from J, with 20 bases between. CDR3: CASSHSTILNQNTGELFF. CDR3 nucleotides: TGTGCCAGCAGCCACAGTACCATCCTTAACCAGAACACCGGGGAGCTGTTTTTT.

V gene TRBV6-6 combines with J gene TRBJ1-1; 7 nucleotides match TRBD1. This CDR3 region has 14 residues. Looked up from germline, CDR1 is MNHNY and CDR2 is SVGAGI (reference sequence). J gave up 7 bases and V 6 bases, and 11 bases lay outside the gene matches. This CDR3 reads CASSHTPGTVEAFF. In nucleotides, the CDR3 is TGTGCCAGCAGCCATACTCCCGGGACAGTTGAAGCTTTCTTT.

In DNA, the CDR3 is TGCGCCAGCAGCTTTCTTAGGGCTAGCGGGGGGAGTGATGATGAGCAGTTCTTC. Its protein product is CASSFLRASGGSDDEQFF. The rearrangement links TRBV5-1 to TRBJ2-1, with 11 bases identical to TRBD2. From germline, CDR1 is SGHRS and CDR2 YFSETQ. J lost 8 bases, V lost 2 bases, and 15 bases had no gene match. The CDR3 contains 18 residues.

The rearrangement links TRBV30 to TRBJ2-6; tentatively, D is TRBD2 (7 bases). The CDR3 consists of 17 residues. V shed 0 bases and J shed 2 bases, with 14 bases lying between them. CDR1 and CDR2 (germline): GTSNPN, SVGIG (reference sequence). The CDR3 DNA sequence: TGTGCCTGGAGTGTTTTACGGGGGGCCCCTGGGGCCAACGTCCTGACTTTC. Encoded protein: CAWSVLRGAPGANVLTF.

V usage is TRBV11-3 and J usage is TRBJ2-5; no firm D call. Trimming left V 4 bases short and J 5 bases short, with 8 bases between. This CDR3 region has 12 residues. CDR1 is SGHNT, CDR2 YENEEA, per germline. The CDR3 reads CASSSPVETQYF. The CDR3 bases are TGTGCCAGCAGCTCTCCGGTTGAGACCCAGTACTTC.

This sequence joins TRBV14 and TRBJ1-1, with D tentatively TRBD1 (6 bases). Trimming took 4 bases from V and 4 from J, leaving 10 bases between them. CDR1 and CDR2 from the germline V gene are SGHDN and FVKESK. This CDR3 contains 13 residues. CDR3: CASSRGRGTEAFF. The CDR3 bases are TGTGCCAGCAGCCGGGGGCGCGGCACTGAAGCTTTCTTT.

This rearrangement joins TRBV6-5 to TRBJ1-2; D not certain. Germline CDR1 MNHEY, CDR2 SVGAGI. Trimming removed 2 bases at V and 5 bases at J, with 15 bases between. There are 15 residues in the CDR3. The CDR3 bases are TGTGCCAGCAGTTACAGCCCGACACGGAAATATGGCTACACCTTC. Protein sequence: CASSYSPTRKYGYTF.

The chain recombines TRBV7-2 with TRBJ2-1; maybe TRBD1 (7 bases). The CDR3 has 16 amino acids. CDR1 is SGHTA and CDR2 is FQGNSA in the germline V gene. V lost 4 bases, J lost 0 bases, and 13 bases lay in between. The CDR3 loop reads CASSWAGQSSYNEQFF. CDR3 DNA: TGTGCCAGCAGCTGGGCGGGACAGAGCTCCTACAATGAGCAGTTCTTC. Full variable domain (remainder filled in from reference TRBV7-2 and TRBJ2-1): GAGVSQSPSNKVTEKGKDVELRCDPISGHTALYWYRQSLGQGLEFLIYFQGNSAPDKSGLPSDRFSAERTGGSVSTLTIQRTQQEDSAVYLCASSWAGQSSYNEQFFGPGTRLTVL.

This chain joins TRBV15 and TRBJ1-5, with a possible D match to TRBD1 (5 bases). CDR1 and CDR2 from the germline V gene are LNHNV and YYDKDF (reference sequence). Trimming cost V 5 bases and J 0 bases, with 11 bases left between them. This CDR3 comprises 15 residues. Written as DNA, the CDR3 is TGTGCCACCAGCGTCGGCAGGGATAGCAATCAGCCCCAGCATTTT. Residues: CATSVGRDSNQPQHF.

The chain has TRBV7-2 and TRBJ2-2; D may be TRBD1 (6 bases). Per germline, CDR1 SGHTA and CDR2 FQGNSA. The V gene lost 2 bases and the J gene lost 2 bases, with 9 bases spanning the gap. This CDR3 comprises 15 residues. This chain's CDR3 is CASSLQGLNTGELFF. The CDR3 nucleotides read TGTGCCAGCAGCTTACAGGGGTTAAACACCGGGGAGCTGTTTTTT.

This sequence joins TRBV6-5 and TRBJ2-2; TRBD1 matches 8 bases. CDR1 is MNHEY, CDR2 SVGAGI, per germline. The CDR3 totals 15 residues. The J segment lost 4 bases and the V segment lost 6 bases, leaving 7 bases of the junction unmatched. Here the CDR3 DNA reads TGTGCCAGCAGCCCAGGGGGCGCAGGCACCGGGGAGCTGTTTTTT. Translated: CASSPGGAGTGELFF.

This chain joins TRBV2 and TRBJ2-5; a weak D match, TRBD1 (5 bases). Matching the DNA end better, TRBJ2-7 makes the J call doubtful. The CDR3 has 14 amino acids. Looked up from germline, CDR1 is SNHLY and CDR2 is FYNNEI. CDR3: CASSDIGQGDEQYF. The CDR3 region has the DNA TGTGCCAGCAGTGATATCGGGCAGGGTGACGAGCAGTACTTC.

This chain connects TRBV19 to TRBJ1-4; 9 nucleotides agree with TRBD1. The germline gives CDR1 LNHDA, CDR2 SQIVND (reference sequence). This CDR3 region has 13 residues. The V segment lost 7 bases and the J segment 7 bases; nucleotides outside the gene matches: 4. CDR3 in DNA: TGTGCCAGTAACAGGGGGCGAAGTGAAAAACTGTTTTTT. Translating gives CASNRGRSEKLFF. Based on the CDR3 plus reference TRBV19 and TRBJ1-4, the full variable domain is DGGITQSPKYLFRKEGQNVTLSCEQNLNHDAMYWYRQDPGQGLRLIYYSQIVNDFQKGDIAEGYSVSREKKESFPLTVTSAQKNPTAFYLCASNRGRSEKLFFGSGTQLSVL.

The chain employs TRBV4-3 and TRBJ1-1; D gene uncertain. This CDR3 has 15 amino acids. In germline, CDR1 is LGHNA, CDR2 YSLEER. Trimming removed 2 bases at V and 0 bases at J, with 10 bases between. CDR3 DNA sequence: TGCGCCAGCAGCCAACAAGGCGGGGTGAACACTGAAGCTTTCTTT. It translates to CASSQQGGVNTEAFF.

The genes are TRBV13 and TRBJ1-6; 7 bases fit TRBD1. Germline assignment: CDR1 PRHDT and CDR2 FYEKMQ (reference sequence). The CDR3 spans 14 residues. V lost 4 bases, J lost 7 bases, and 4 bases stayed unmatched. The CDR3 nucleotides read TGTGCCAGCAGCTCCGACAGGGCGAATTCACCCCTCCACTTT. Residues: CASSSDRANSPLHF.

The V call is TRBV2, the J call TRBJ2-1, with 7 bases identical to TRBD2. CDR1 is SNHLY, CDR2 FYNNEI, per germline. After removal of 3 bases from V and 15 bases from J, the junction contained 11 bases not matched to a gene. This CDR3 has 13 residues. This CDR3 reads CASSEGTTARPFF. The DNA of the CDR3 is TGTGCCAGCAGTGAGGGGACTACCGCACGACCGTTCTTC.

Here the CDR3 reads CASSYEGQSYGYTF. CDR3 sequence (DNA): TGTGCCAGCAGCTACGAGGGACAGAGCTATGGCTACACCTTC. This rearrangement joins TRBV7-8 to TRBJ1-2, with 7 positions matching TRBD1. With V trimmed by 4 bases and J by 4 bases, 6 bases remained unmatched. The CDR3 is 14 residues long. The germline CDR1 and CDR2 sequences are SGHVS and FQNEAQ.

The genes are TRBV5-4 and TRBJ1-1; unclear D gene. CDR1 is SGHNT and CDR2 is YYREEE in the germline V gene (reference sequence). CDR3 length: 14 amino acids. Trimming pared 4 bases from V and 0 bases from J, leaving 10 bases between. The CDR3 coding sequence is TGTGCCAGCAGCCTCGCGCCTCTGAACACTGAAGCTTTCTTT. Protein: CASSLAPLNTEAFF. Full variable domain (missing parts from reference TRBV5-4 and TRBJ1-1): ETGVTQSPTHLIKTRGQQVTLRCSSQSGHNTVSWYQQALGQGPQFIFQYYREEENGRGNFPPRFSGLQFPNYSSELNVNALELDDSALYLCASSLAPLNTEAFFGQGTRLTVV.

V and J are TRBV6-6 and TRBJ1-4; 8 bases match TRBD1. Germline V gives CDR1 MNHNY, CDR2 SVGAGI (reference sequence). V lost 1 base, J lost 7 bases, and 2 bases stayed unmatched. CDR3 size: 14 residues. The CDR3 coding sequence is TGTGCCAGCAGTTACTTGACAGGGGCTGAAAAACTGTTTTTT. Translating gives CASSYLTGAEKLFF.

The genes are TRBV7-9 and TRBJ2-3, with 12 positions matching TRBD2. Trimming at V came to 5 bases and at J to 2 bases, leaving 5 bases not matched to a gene. Germline lookup yields CDR1 SEHNR and CDR2 FQNEAQ (reference sequence). The CDR3 spans 16 residues. CDR3 protein: CASSLTSGGDTDTQYF. The CDR3 region has the DNA TGTGCCAGCAGCCTGACTAGCGGGGGCGACACAGATACGCAGTATTTT.